This T cell receptor beta chain was captured in a study of high-grade serous ovarian cancer treatment subgroups (dated by TCRdb to 2020 to 2022). With respect to the entire study: Sequencing yielded a mean of 14,192 reads and approximately 7,000 unique TCR beta rearrangements per sample. One primary tumor sample and two metastatic tumor samples were collected from each patient, for a total of around 90 samples. Of the approximately 30 patients in the cohort, roughly 10 had no residual disease after primary surgery (R0), roughly 10 were excellent NACT responders, and roughly 10 were poor NACT responders. The study profiled TCR beta repertoires in high-grade serous ovarian cancer patients grouped by complete gross resection or neoadjuvant chemotherapy response under a laparoscopic triage algorithm.

General findings and caveats noted by the study authors: Spatial information was not captured by bulk tumor TCR sequencing, so insight into HGSC tumor complexity and diversity was limited. Tumors from the same patient had repertoire similarity ranging from roughly 0.1 to 0.8, while tumors from different patients showed almost no similarity. The TCR repertoire analyses centered on CDR3, and CDR1 and CDR2 were not analyzed. TCR clonal relatedness showed a positive correlation with neoantigen level and a trend toward positive correlation with copy number variation and mutation load from whole-genome sequencing.

The 100 or so tumor samples were subjected to high-throughput TCR profiling using ImmunoSEQ. The paper's data handling went like this. Repertoire diversity metrics included richness (unique productive sequences), clonality, evenness and relatedness; Bhattacharyya coefficient assessed similarity between samples. A sensitivity analysis excluded TCRs with fewer than two reads and gave consistent conclusions. TCRdb limited this immuneACCESS table to in-frame rearrangements with V and J called. A share of clones is missing; checked studies link under half to unresolved V genes, and the rest is unexplained. V and J calls and clone size are as listed in that table; D and trimming were resolved from the DNA. For this sample the table gives about 1,100 clones, of which roughly 78% were detected only once. 7% to 10% of the sample goes to the ten largest clones. Tumor samples were collected prior to definitive surgery or chemotherapy. Genomic DNA was extracted by the MD Anderson Biospecimen Extraction Resource, and TCR sequencing was done by the MD Anderson Cancer Genomics Laboratory.

Points on this clone: Its antigen remains undetermined. No base quality values were provided; no much bigger clone lies one nucleotide off. Other DNA sequences from this sample encode an identical CDR3 as well.

The CDR3 measures 15 amino acids from cysteine to phenylalanine. The CDR3 DNA has 45 bases and is translated from base 1. From the germline V gene, CDR1 is SGHTA and CDR2 is FQGTGA. V and J are truncated by 5 bases and 1 base respectively, leaving an intervening sequence of 14 bases. This clonotype was obtained from a human donor with high-grade serous ovarian cancer. The sequenced sample consisted of tumor tissue. The chain is encoded by TRBV7-3 joined to TRBJ1-1, and possibly TRBD1, on 5 matching bases. The CDR3 amino acid sequence is: CASSPNLGQNTEAFF. The nucleotides are TGTGCCAGCAGCCCGAATTTGGGGCAGAACACTGAAGCTTTCTTT.